This TCR beta chain was recorded in a study of T-cell reconstitution after alpha-beta-depleted transplantation in children. The V and J ends lost 6 bases and 4 bases, in that order; junction bases with no gene match: 10. This CDR3 contains 17 residues. It was with unique molecular identifiers that the TCRbeta library was prepared. TCRdb re-analysed the PCR reads in MiXCR, keeping a single row per CDR3 protein. This sample has around 580,000 distinct CDR3 sequences; more than 20% occur once, and the top ten carry less than 15%. The specimen was PBMCs, mostly from graft donor cells, collected 360 days after TCRalphabeta/CD19-depleted stem cell transplant. V gene TRBV6-7 combines with J gene TRBJ2-2; 11 bases agree with TRBD2. TRBV6-7 falls under the ORF class, with uncertain function. This TCR came from a boy under three years old who had a stem cell transplant for acute myeloid leukemia, so the T cells may come from the graft donor. The CDR3 sequence is CASSLRTSGSLTGELFF. The CDR3 DNA reads as TGTGCCAGCAGCCTACGGACTAGCGGGTCCCTCACCGGGGAGCTGTTTTTT.